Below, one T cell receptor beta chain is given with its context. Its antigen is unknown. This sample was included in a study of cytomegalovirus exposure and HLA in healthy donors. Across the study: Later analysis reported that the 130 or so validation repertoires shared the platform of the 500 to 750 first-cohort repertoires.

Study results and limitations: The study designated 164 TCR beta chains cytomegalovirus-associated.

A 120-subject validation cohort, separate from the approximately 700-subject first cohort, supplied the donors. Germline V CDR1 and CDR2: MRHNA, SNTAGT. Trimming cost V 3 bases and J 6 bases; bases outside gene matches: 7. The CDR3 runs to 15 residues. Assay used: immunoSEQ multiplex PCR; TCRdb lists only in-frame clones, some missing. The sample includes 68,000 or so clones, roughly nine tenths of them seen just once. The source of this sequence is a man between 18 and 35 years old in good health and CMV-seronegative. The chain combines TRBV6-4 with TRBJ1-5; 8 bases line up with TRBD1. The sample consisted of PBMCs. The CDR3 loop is CASSEGTGETQPQHF. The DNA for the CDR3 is TGTGCCAGCAGTGAGGGGACAGGTGAAACTCAGCCCCAGCATTTT.